Listed here are 15 T cell receptor beta chains from one sample, sequenced in a study of T cells after yellow fever vaccination. Via MiXCR, TCRdb re-called the 5' RACE reads, giving one row per CDR3 protein. In the table there are under 550,000 distinct CDR3 sequences, 21% of which are singletons. Sequenced material: PBMCs, taken 21 days after the first yellow fever vaccination. The receptors stem from a young man who received the YFV17D yellow fever vaccine.

This clonotype turned up a few times. This CDR3 reads CASSLGYARATGEYF. CDR3 bases: TGTGCCAGCAGCTTGGGATACGCCAGGGCTACCGGAGAGTACTTC. The rearrangement joins TRBV5-5 to TRBJ2-7; possibly TRBD1 for D (5 bases). Germline V gene lookup returns CDR1 SGHKS and CDR2 YYEKEE (reference sequence). The V end was cut by 0 bases, the J end by 11 bases, with 21 bases between. The CDR3 sequence is 15 residues long.

This clonotype was counted many times. The chain recombines TRBV7-2 with TRBJ2-5; D not certain. Trimming pared 6 bases from V and 1 base from J, leaving 6 bases between. Germline V CDR1 and CDR2: SGHTA, FQGNSA. The CDR3 has 12 residues. CDR3 DNA sequence: TGTGCCAGCAGTCGGATCCAAGAGACCCAGTACTTC. It is translated as CASSRIQETQYF.

This clonotype has a handful of counts. The genes are TRBV5-6 and TRBJ1-2; 10 bases agree with TRBD1. The CDR3 length is 15 residues. CDR1 and CDR2 from the germline V gene are SGHDT and YYEEEE. Losses at the gene ends were 4 bases for V and 2 bases for J; bases not matched to a gene: 5. The DNA for the CDR3 is TGTGCCAGCAGCGCGGCGGGACAGGGGAACTATGGCTACACCTTC. This translates into CASSAAGQGNYGYTF.

This clonotype has at least ten counts. The chain couples TRBV5-1 to TRBJ2-3, with 10 nucleotides matching TRBD2. Germline CDR1 SGHRS, CDR2 YFSETQ. CDR3 size: 15 residues. J lost 3 bases, V lost 4 bases, and 5 bases had no gene match. The DNA for the CDR3 is TGCGCCAGCAGCCCTAGCGGGGGAGATACAGATACGCAGTATTTT. This sequence encodes CASSPSGGDTDTQYF. Full variable domain (missing parts from reference TRBV5-1 and TRBJ2-3): KAGVTQTPRYLIKTRGQQVTLSCSPISGHRSVSWYQQTPGQGLQFLFEYFSETQRNKGNFPGRFSGRQFSNSRSEMNVSTLELGDSALYLCASSPSGGDTDTQYFGPGTRLTVL.

This clonotype was detected ten times or more. The V gene is TRBV5-1, the J gene TRBJ2-5, with 7 bases fitting TRBD1. The length of the CDR3 is 15 residues. The V and J ends lost 2 bases and 2 bases, in that order; junction bases with no gene match: 6. Germline values: CDR1 SGHRS, CDR2 YFSETQ. The CDR3 bases are TGCGCCAGCAGCTTAGACAGGGTAGGACAAGAGACCCAGTACTTC. Its translation: CASSLDRVGQETQYF. Filled out from reference TRBV5-1 and TRBJ2-5, the complete variable domain reads KAGVTQTPRYLIKTRGQQVTLSCSPISGHRSVSWYQQTPGQGLQFLFEYFSETQRNKGNFPGRFSGRQFSNSRSEMNVSTLELGDSALYLCASSLDRVGQETQYFGPGTRLLVL.

The chain recombines TRBV6-2 or TRBV6-3 with TRBJ2-1; tentative D call: TRBD2 (6 bases). In germline, CDR1 is MNHEY, CDR2 SVGEGT. The CDR3 length is 13 residues. V was shortened by 7 bases and J by 8 bases, with 15 bases between the two germline ends. CDR3 in amino acids: CASNIAGGDEQFF. CDR3 coding DNA: TGTGCCAGCAACATTGCCGGGGGAGATGAGCAGTTCTTC.

This sequence joins TRBV3-1 and TRBJ1-1, with 9 bases lining up with TRBD1. The germline V gene has CDR1 LGHDT and CDR2 YNNKEL (reference sequence). V dropped 3 bases and J dropped 7; count of bases not matched to a gene: 6. The CDR3 totals 14 residues. CDR3 sequence reads: CASSHYRDRVEAFF. CDR3 coding DNA: TGTGCCAGCAGCCACTATAGGGACAGGGTTGAAGCTTTCTTT.

This rearrangement joins TRBV5-4 to TRBJ1-1; 11 positions agree with TRBD1. V lost 2 bases to trimming and J lost 0 bases; unmatched junction nucleotides: 3. The CDR3 runs to 16 residues. CDR1 and CDR2 from the germline V gene are SGHNT and YYREEE (reference sequence). CDR3 in amino acids: CASSLGTGGVNTEAFF. CDR3 in DNA: TGTGCCAGCAGCTTAGGGACAGGGGGTGTGAACACTGAAGCTTTCTTT.

The gene calls are TRBV11-2 and TRBJ1-1; D not certain. V was clipped by 7 bases and J by 5 bases, with 11 bases between them. The germline V gene encodes CDR1 SGHAT and CDR2 FQNNGV. This CDR3 has 12 amino acids. The CDR3 loop reads CASNSGRTEAFF. DNA of the CDR3: TGTGCCAGCAACTCGGGCCGAACTGAAGCTTTCTTT.

CDR3 protein: CSAKPAGGSQYF. As DNA, the CDR3 is TGCAGTGCCAAACCAGCGGGGGGGTCGCAGTATTTT. The gene calls are TRBV20-1 and TRBJ2-3, with 10 bases that match TRBD2. The CDR3 has 12 residues. V trimming: 6 bases; J trimming: 10 bases; junction bases outside the gene matches: 7. Germline values: CDR1 DFQATT, CDR2 SNEGSKA (reference sequence).

The chain carries TRBV29-1 and TRBJ1-4; D may be TRBD1 (5 bases). The CDR3 runs to 13 residues. Trimming removed 5 bases at V and 2 bases at J, with 9 bases between. Germline assignment: CDR1 SQVTM and CDR2 ANQGSEA. This CDR3 is CSVQGLTNEKLFF. The CDR3 DNA sequence: TGCAGCGTTCAGGGCTTGACTAATGAAAAACTGTTTTTT.

This clonotype was seen more than once but under ten times. The CDR3 DNA is TGTGCCAGCAGCTTGGCCTGGGACAGGGGATATGGCTACACCTTC. Amino acid sequence: CASSLAWDRGYGYTF. This chain uses TRBV7-2 with TRBJ1-2; 10 bases align to TRBD1. The CDR3 is made up of 15 amino acids. In germline, CDR1 is SGHTA, CDR2 FQGNSA. J was trimmed by 5 bases and V by 3 bases; bases with no gene match: 6.

This clonotype was observed many times. The chain combines TRBV20-1 with TRBJ2-7; D call uncertain. Germline lookup yields CDR1 DFQATT and CDR2 SNEGSKA (reference sequence). V lost 3 bases to trimming and J lost 2 bases, with 14 bases between them. The CDR3 is 14 residues long. The DNA for the CDR3 is TGCAGTGCTAGTGGGGTGGGAACCCCCTACGAGCAGTACTTC. Encoded protein: CSASGVGTPYEQYF.

This clonotype was seen only a few times. The V gene is TRBV24-1, the J gene TRBJ1-2, with no clear D. V lost 1 base and J lost 5, with 7 bases in between. This CDR3 has 13 residues. Germline assignment: CDR1 KGHDR and CDR2 SFDVKD. CDR3 loop: CATSDFGTYGYTF. CDR3 DNA sequence: TGTGCCACCAGTGATTTCGGAACTTATGGCTACACCTTC.

As DNA, the CDR3 is TGTGCCAGCAGTCCGGGACTTCGAGGCTACACCTTC. The encoded protein is CASSPGLRGYTF. This chain uses TRBV28 with TRBJ1-2, with D tentatively TRBD1 (5 bases). The CDR3 loop spans 12 amino acids. V was shortened by 5 bases and J by 8 bases, with 12 bases between the two germline ends. Germline V gene sequence: CDR1 MDHEN, CDR2 SYDVKM.